This TCR beta chain emerged from a study of read filtering for tumor transcriptome and immune sequencing. Study overall: Among patients, some 17 were male and around 13 female, aged about 47 to 80 (mean around 66). Revised staging placed eight or nine patients in R-ISS I, about 17 in II, 7 in III. Findings of the study overall: Without single-read clonotypes, shared clonotype proportions correlated more between IR-seq and RNA-seq.

Every patient had bone marrow sampled while the disease was active. This library used around 0.4 ug RNA and molecular barcoded adaptors spanning alpha/delta and beta/gamma chains. One entry per CDR3 protein, called by TCRdb with MiXCR from the reads. The table includes tens of thousands of distinct CDR3 sequences, approximately 19% detected once. This clonotype was counted at least ten times. Its cognate antigen is unknown. Sequenced sample: a population of CD138-negative cells sorted from bone marrow. The receptor was derived from a donor at least 40 years old with multiple myeloma.

The CDR3 spells CASSPGQHSIQYF. Here the CDR3 DNA reads TGTGCCAGTAGTCCGGGACAGCACAGCATTCAGTACTTC. The rearrangement joins TRBV19 to TRBJ2-4, with 7 bases that match TRBD1. The CDR3 contains 13 residues. Germline values: CDR1 LNHDA, CDR2 SQIVND (reference sequence). V gave up 5 bases and J gave up 9 bases; unmatched junction bases: 7.